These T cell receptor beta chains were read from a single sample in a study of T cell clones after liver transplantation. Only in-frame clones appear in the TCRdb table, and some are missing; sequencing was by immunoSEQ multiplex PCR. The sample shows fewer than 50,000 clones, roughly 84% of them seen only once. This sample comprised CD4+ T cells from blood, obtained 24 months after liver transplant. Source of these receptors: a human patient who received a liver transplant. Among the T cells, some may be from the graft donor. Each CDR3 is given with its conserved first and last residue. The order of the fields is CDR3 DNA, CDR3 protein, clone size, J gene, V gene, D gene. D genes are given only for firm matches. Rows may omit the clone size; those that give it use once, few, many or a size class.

DNA: TGTGCCAGCGGAACGCTCACAGATACGCAGTATTTT; CDR3: CASGTLTDTQYF; size: -; J: TRBJ2-3; V: TRBV9; D: -
DNA: TGTGCCAGCAGCGCCCGGCAGGGGAAAGAGACCCAGTACTTC; CDR3: CASSARQGKETQYF; size: -; J: TRBJ2-5; V: TRBV7-2; D: -
DNA: TGCGCCAGCAGCTGGGACTACACAGATACGCAGTATTTT; CDR3: CASSWDYTDTQYF; size: -; J: TRBJ2-3; V: TRBV5-1; D: TRBD2
DNA: TGTGCCAGCTCCCTCAAAGGGGGGGTCGGCTACACCTTC; CDR3: CASSLKGGVGYTF; size: -; J: TRBJ1-2; V: TRBV18; D: -
DNA: TGCGCCAGCAGCCAATCACAGGGGGCGCGGGTCCAAGAGACCCAGTACTTC; CDR3: CASSQSQGARVQETQYF; size: -; J: TRBJ2-5; V: TRBV4-1; D: TRBD1
DNA: TGTGCCAGCAGCTTAAGGGGACTCAGGTCTAATGAAAAACTGTTTTTT; CDR3: CASSLRGLRSNEKLFF; size: -; J: TRBJ1-4; V: TRBV7-6; D: -
DNA: TGTGCCAGCAGCTTGTGGGTTGGCGAGACCCAGTACTTC; CDR3: CASSLWVGETQYF; size: -; J: TRBJ2-5; V: TRBV5-6; D: -
DNA: TGTGCCAGCTCACCTAGCCAGGGAGACTCTGGAAACACCATATATTTT; CDR3: CASSPSQGDSGNTIYF; size: -; J: TRBJ1-3; V: TRBV18; D: -
DNA: TGTGCCAGCAGCCAAGATAGCGGCACAGCGCGCCAGCCCCAGCATTTT; CDR3: CASSQDSGTARQPQHF; size: -; J: TRBJ1-5; V: TRBV4-2; D: -
DNA: TGTGCCAGCAGCTTAGCGGGCAAAAATCAGCCCCAGCATTTT; CDR3: CASSLAGKNQPQHF; size: -; J: TRBJ1-5; V: TRBV7-9; D: -
DNA: TGTGCCAGCAGTTTTCACAGATCCAATCAGCCCCAGCATTTT; CDR3: CASSFHRSNQPQHF; size: -; J: TRBJ1-5; V: TRBV28; D: -
DNA: TGTGCCAGCAGCTTAGCGTTCAGGGGGGATGAAAAACTGTTTTTT; CDR3: CASSLAFRGDEKLFF; size: -; J: TRBJ1-4; V: TRBV7-6; D: TRBD1
DNA: TGTGCCAGCAGCCAAAGGGGACTGAGGGAGCTGTTTTTT; CDR3: CASSQRGLRELFF; size: -; J: TRBJ2-2; V: TRBV11-2; D: -
DNA: TGTGCCAGCTGTAAGGACAGGAGCTCTGGAAACACCATATATTTT; CDR3: CASCKDRSSGNTIYF; size: -; J: TRBJ1-3; V: TRBV28; D: TRBD1
DNA: TGTGCCAGCAGTGAAGTAGGGGAAGAGACCCAGTACTTC; CDR3: CASSEVGEETQYF; size: -; J: TRBJ2-5; V: TRBV2; D: -
DNA: TGTGCCAGCAGTGCCACAAATGAGCAGTTCTTC; CDR3: CASSATNEQFF; size: -; J: TRBJ2-1; V: TRBV6-1; D: -
DNA: TGCAGCGTCGACATGAGACTAGCGGGATTGCAGTTCTTC; CDR3: CSVDMRLAGLQFF; size: -; J: TRBJ2-1; V: TRBV29-1; D: TRBD2
DNA: TGTGCCAGCAGTTTAGGGGGGAGCTCCTACGAGCAGTACTTC; CDR3: CASSLGGSSYEQYF; size: once; J: TRBJ2-7; V: TRBV28; D: -
DNA: TGTGCCAGCAGCTTAAATTCCCTTCCCAATCAGCCCCAGCATTTT; CDR3: CASSLNSLPNQPQHF; size: few; J: TRBJ1-5; V: TRBV7-2; D: -
DNA: TGTGCCAGCAGCTTTGTAGGGCAGGGAGACACCGGGGAGCTGTTTTTT; CDR3: CASSFVGQGDTGELFF; size: -; J: TRBJ2-2; V: TRBV5-6; D: -
DNA: TGTGCCAGCATGGGGGACCAGGGCTCCTACGAGCAGTACTTC; CDR3: CASMGDQGSYEQYF; size: -; J: TRBJ2-7; V: TRBV2; D: -
DNA: TGTGCCAGCTCACAACCGGGACAGGGTAATTATGGCTACACCTTC; CDR3: CASSQPGQGNYGYTF; size: -; J: TRBJ1-2; V: TRBV18; D: TRBD1
DNA: TGTGCCAGCAGTTACTACCTTTCAGGCTACACCTTC; CDR3: CASSYYLSGYTF; size: -; J: TRBJ1-2; V: TRBV6-6; D: -
DNA: TGTGCCAGCAGCTTAGGGGGGGCGCGGAATCAGCCCCAGCATTTT; CDR3: CASSLGGARNQPQHF; size: -; J: TRBJ1-5; V: TRBV7-2; D: -
DNA: TGTGCCAGCAGTGACCAGGGGGCGAGCACAGATACGCAGTATTTT; CDR3: CASSDQGASTDTQYF; size: -; J: TRBJ2-3; V: TRBV6-1; D: TRBD1
DNA: TGTGCCAGTAGCCCAGGACTGCTGCTGGGGAACTCTGGCTACACCTTC; CDR3: CASSPGLLLGNSGYTF; size: -; J: TRBJ1-2; V: TRBV19; D: -
DNA: TGTGCCAGCAGCTCCCGCCGAACAGGGAAGGCTGAAGCTTTCTTT; CDR3: CASSSRRTGKAEAFF; size: once; J: TRBJ1-1; V: TRBV11-2; D: -
DNA: TGTGCCAGCAGCGTAGGTGGGATGGGGGGTCTCACTGAAGCTTTCTTT; CDR3: CASSVGGMGGLTEAFF; size: -; J: TRBJ1-1; V: TRBV9; D: -
DNA: TGCAGTGCTAAGGGTGGGGCTGAAGCTTTCTTT; CDR3: CSAKGGAEAFF; size: once; J: TRBJ1-1; V: TRBV20-1; D: -
DNA: TGCAGCGTTGACCCAACGGGAGGGAGCAGTGAGCAGTTCTTC; CDR3: CSVDPTGGSSEQFF; size: few; J: TRBJ2-1; V: TRBV29-1; D: TRBD2
DNA: TGTGCCAGTAGTTCCACCGCGGGTAAGCAGGGAAGTACCTTC; CDR3: CASSSTAGKQGSTF; size: -; J: TRBJ1-2; V: TRBV19; D: -
DNA: TGTGCCAGCTCACTCCCTACAGGGGGATCTGGAAACACCATATATTTT; CDR3: CASSLPTGGSGNTIYF; size: once; J: TRBJ1-3; V: TRBV18; D: TRBD1
DNA: TGTGCCAGCAGCCCCGGGCTAGCGGGGTCCCAAGAGACCCAGTACTTC; CDR3: CASSPGLAGSQETQYF; size: -; J: TRBJ2-5; V: TRBV11-3; D: TRBD2
DNA: TGTGCCAGCAGCCGGGGACGGGGCTCTGGGGCCAACGTCCTGACTTTC; CDR3: CASSRGRGSGANVLTF; size: once; J: TRBJ2-6; V: TRBV7-9; D: -
DNA: TGTGCCAGCAGGGGGGTAGCGGGGTTGGGAGATACGCAGTATTTT; CDR3: CASRGVAGLGDTQYF; size: -; J: TRBJ2-3; V: TRBV2; D: TRBD2
DNA: TGTGCCAGCAGTAGGGGGACAGGGTACACAGATACGCAGTATTTT; CDR3: CASSRGTGYTDTQYF; size: -; J: TRBJ2-3; V: TRBV6-6; D: TRBD1